This TCR beta chain was retrieved from a study of T-cell reconstitution after alpha-beta-depleted transplantation in children (TCRdb year 2016). About the study as a whole: Using TCR repertoire profiling, the study quantitatively followed how T-cell immune reconstitution unfolded in children after TCRalphabeta/CD19-depleted allogeneic hematopoietic cell transplantation.

The sample's treatment or condition, from its label and the paper: allogeneic hematopoietic cell transplantation with graft depleted of TCRalphabeta T cells and CD19 B cells. The transplant recipients were children given TCRalphabeta/CD19-depleted allogeneic hematopoietic cell grafts. The junction shows trimming of 8 bases on V and 2 bases on J, and the gene matches do not reach 3 bases of it. Taken from the germline V gene (reference sequence), the CDR1 and CDR2 loops are MNHEY and SMNVEV. From cysteine to phenylalanine, the CDR3 is 13 amino acids long. Of all the DNA, just the CDR3 is kept, 39 bases in frame from base 1. General findings and caveats noted by the study authors: The apparently early recovery of alphabetaT-cell counts about two months after transplant reportedly depended on only several hundred rapidly expanded clones that came from non-depleted graft cells. In some patients, high TCRbeta diversity at day 60 was attributed to recipient T cells and intrathymic progenitors that had survived conditioning. Hyperexpanded clone frequencies declined over subsequent months; after one year, T-cell counts and TCRbeta diversity were mostly attributed to newly produced T cells.

Receptor libraries were prepared by PCR. For sequencing, an Illumina HiSeq 2500 was employed. TCR libraries were prepared with molecular barcoding, using unique molecular identifiers to normalize TCRbeta repertoire quantification. TCRdb took the public reads, trimmed them with fastp at Q25, ran MiXCR for clone calling and kept in-frame beta chains. Each CDR3 protein appears once, grouped with its most common genes and DNA. In all, the sample holds about a million distinct CDR3 sequences, and roughly 29% of those were seen once. Together, the top ten hold 25% to 35% of the sample. With respect to this clonotype: It lacks a known antigen. No base quality information exists; no much larger clone differs at one position.

Rearrangement joined TRBV27 to TRBJ2-7, with TRBD1 matching 10 junction bases. This material consisted of PBMCs, mostly from graft donor cells, taken 360 days after TCRalphabeta/CD19-depleted stem cell transplant. The clonotype originates from a boy under two years old who had a stem cell transplant for SCID, so the T cells may come from the graft donor. In nucleotide form, the sequence is TGTGCCAGCGGGGGGACAGGGGCCTACGAGCAGTACTTC. This yields the protein CASGGTGAYEQYF.